This TCR beta chain was identified during a study of T-cell reconstitution after alpha-beta-depleted transplantation in children (dated by TCRdb to 2016 to 2017). Broadly, across the study: The study quantitatively tracked T-cell immune reconstitution after TCRalphabeta/CD19-depleted allogeneic hematopoietic cell transplantation in children using TCR repertoire profiling.

Ten or more counts support this clonotype. Its antigen is unknown. Base-call qualities are not available, and no considerably larger clone is one nucleotide away. Library construction relied on PCR. The sequencer listed for this sample is Illumina HiSeq 2500. To normalize quantification of the TCRbeta repertoire, the TCR libraries were built with molecular barcoding that relied on unique molecular identifiers. Through fastp at Q25 and MiXCR, TCRdb rebuilt clones from the public reads, retaining in-frame beta chains. For every CDR3 protein sequence, its rows merge into one entry that carries the most common genes and DNA. This sample has some 72,000 distinct CDR3 sequences in its table, and approximately 7.3% of those were observed once. The ten largest clonotypes hold approximately 2.3% of the sample. Reading from cysteine to phenylalanine, the CDR3 counts 16 amino acids. Of the read, only the CDR3 DNA is kept; its 48 bases are in frame from base 1. At the junction V is shortened by 7 bases and J by 5 bases, with 21 bases in between.

The V gene is TRBV12-3 or TRBV12-4 and the J gene is TRBJ2-1; TRBD1 is a weak D gene call, 6 bases matching. This specimen consisted of PBMCs from the stem cell graft donor, obtained from the stem cell graft. The sequence came from a human donor who donated a stem cell graft to a child with acute lymphoblastic leukemia. The CDR3 region has the sequence CASKPPGTTGNNEQFF. The DNA sequence reads TGTGCCAGCAAGCCTCCAGGGACCACAGGGAACAATGAGCAGTTCTTC.